These 25 T cell receptor beta chains were sequenced from one sample in a study of spatial heterogeneity in lung cancer. Via MiXCR, TCRdb re-called the 5' RACE reads, giving one row per CDR3 protein. The repertoire has under 150,000 distinct CDR3 sequences, more than 10% of them found once; the top ten carry 16%. As to time point: blood at routine non-recurrence follow-up after resection. Whole RNA was taken from tumor, nontumor lung or frozen PBMC; it was then sequenced unsorted. Sequencing used PBMCs, obtained at follow-up. These receptors were collected from a male donor with early-stage non-small cell lung cancer.

Turning to this clonotype: Compared with germline, one end of the junction differs, possibly owing to a read error. This chain uses TRBV6-1 with TRBJ1-6, with D unresolved. The germline gives CDR1 MNHNS, CDR2 SASEGT. This CDR3 has 14 residues. This CDR3 reads CASSRRGRDSSLHF. The CDR3 region has the DNA TGTGCCAGCAGTCGGCGGGGTAGGGATTCATCCCTCCACTTT.

This clonotype was observed at least ten times. V usage is TRBV7-9 and J usage is TRBJ2-3, with a tentative D call TRBD1 (7 bases). Trimming removed 1 base at V and 5 bases at J, with 10 bases between. From germline, CDR1 is SEHNR and CDR2 FQNEAQ (reference sequence). The CDR3 is made up of 14 amino acids. The CDR3 DNA reads as TGTGCCAGCAGCTTAGGCAGGGGGGAAGATACGCAGTATTTT. This codes for CASSLGRGEDTQYF.

This clonotype was counted only a few times. V and J are TRBV7-9 and TRBJ2-3, with a tentative D call TRBD1 (6 bases). The CDR3 extends over 15 amino acids. Trimming stripped 1 base from V and 0 bases from J, with 8 bases between. The V gene's germline CDR1 is SEHNR and CDR2 FQNEAQ (reference sequence). The CDR3 sequence: CASSLVRGSTDTQYF. As DNA, the CDR3 is TGTGCCAGCAGCTTAGTCAGGGGTAGCACAGATACGCAGTATTTT.

This clonotype was counted only a few times. The chain carries TRBV29-1 and TRBJ2-1, with 10 bases fitting TRBD1. The V gene end was trimmed by 5 bases and the J gene end by 7 bases; junction bases not matched to a gene: 5. The CDR3 contains 13 residues. Germline V lookup: CDR1 SQVTM, CDR2 ANQGSEA. Here the CDR3 DNA reads TGCAGCGTTCGACAGGGGGCGCGTAATGAGCAGTTCTTC. This codes for CSVRQGARNEQFF.

At least ten counts were recorded for this clonotype. The chain recombines TRBV20-1 with TRBJ2-1, with TRBD2 identical over 7 bases. The CDR3 loop spans 16 amino acids. J lost 0 bases, V lost 0 bases, and 5 bases had no gene match. The germline CDR1 and CDR2 sequences are DFQATT and SNEGSKA (reference sequence). The CDR3 sequence is CSAREERGYSYNEQFF. The CDR3 DNA follows: TGCAGTGCTAGAGAGGAGCGGGGCTACTCCTACAATGAGCAGTTCTTC.

The chain combines TRBV7-2 with TRBJ2-7, with 7 bases lining up with TRBD1. The length of the CDR3 is 17 residues. Per germline, CDR1 SGHTA and CDR2 FQGNSA. V lost 2 bases to trimming and J lost 4 bases; unmatched junction nucleotides: 14. This CDR3 reads CASSLPLTGRIRYEQYF. CDR3 DNA: TGTGCCAGCAGCTTACCCCTGACAGGGAGAATTCGGTACGAGCAGTACTTC.

The chain carries TRBV5-5 and TRBJ1-5; unclear D gene. Trimming left V 2 bases short and J 7 bases short, with 13 bases between. The CDR3 length is 14 residues. Germline V gene data show CDR1 as SGHKS and CDR2 as YYEKEE (reference sequence). CDR3 sequence reads: CASSFVAPGQPQHF. In nucleotides, the CDR3 is TGTGCCAGCAGCTTCGTCGCACCCGGCCAGCCCCAGCATTTT.

In this sample, this clonotype turned up a few times. The chain joins TRBV12-3 or TRBV12-4 to TRBJ1-3, with TRBD1 identical over 7 bases. V shed 6 bases and J 0 bases; nucleotides not matched to a gene: 5. The CDR3 has 15 amino acids. The DNA of the CDR3 is TGTGCCAGCAGCCCGGACAGGCTCTCTGGAAACACCATATATTTT. Translation gives CASSPDRLSGNTIYF.

There are a few counts of this clonotype. V is TRBV7-3 and J is TRBJ2-1; D might be TRBD2 (6 bases). The CDR3 contains 15 residues. Germline V lookup: CDR1 SGHTA, CDR2 FQGTGA. Trimming stripped 1 base from V and 6 bases from J, with 13 bases between. The CDR3 protein is CASSLMIGGGNEQFF. DNA for the CDR3: TGTGCCAGCAGCTTAATGATCGGGGGAGGCAATGAGCAGTTCTTC.

This clonotype was detected many times. The V call is TRBV29-1, the J call TRBJ2-2; D unclear. This CDR3 has 15 residues. In germline, CDR1 is SQVTM, CDR2 ANQGSEA. With 2 bases removed from V and 0 bases from J, the gap between germline ends came to 10 bases. The CDR3 region has the DNA TGCAGCGTTGAAACCGGGTTAACGAACACCGGGGAGCTGTTTTTT. This sequence encodes CSVETGLTNTGELFF.

This clonotype showed up many times. The junction differs from germline at one of its ends, possibly a read error. The CDR3 spells CATSRAPGARGSF. CDR3 in DNA: TGTGCCACCAGCAGAGCCCCGGGGGCGCGGGGATCCTTC. The chain is built from TRBV15 and TRBJ1-2, with a possible D match to TRBD1 (6 bases). The CDR3 loop spans 13 amino acids. From germline, CDR1 is LNHNV and CDR2 YYDKDF (reference sequence).

This clonotype occurred many times. The chain is built from TRBV20-1 and TRBJ2-5, with 7 bases identical to TRBD2. Trimming at V came to 2 bases and at J to 5 bases, leaving 11 bases not matched to a gene. CDR1 is DFQATT, CDR2 SNEGSKA, per germline (reference sequence). The CDR3 is 15 residues long. CDR3 sequence reads: CSARLSGTLLETQYF. The CDR3 region has the DNA TGCAGTGCTAGATTGAGCGGGACGTTGCTCGAGACCCAGTACTTC.

There are a few counts of this clonotype. The CDR3 DNA reads as TGTGCCATCAGCGACCGACAGGGGGCCTCGAACACCGGGGAGCTGTTTTTT. Translating gives CAISDRQGASNTGELFF. The V gene is TRBV10-3, the J gene TRBJ2-2; 10 bases agree with TRBD1. CDR1 and CDR2 (germline): ENHRY, SYGVKD. V lost 6 bases, J lost 0 bases, and 7 bases stayed unmatched. CDR3 length: 17 amino acids.

The chain joins TRBV10-3 to TRBJ1-2; TRBD1 is a possible D gene (6 bases). Trimming took 2 bases from V and 3 from J, leaving 13 bases between them. The germline CDR1 and CDR2 sequences are ENHRY and SYGVKD. This CDR3 comprises 15 residues. The CDR3 sequence: CAISEGARGDYGYTF. CDR3 DNA: TGTGCCATCAGTGAGGGTGCCAGGGGCGACTATGGCTACACCTTC.

The chain employs TRBV6-1 and TRBJ2-3; 9 bases line up with TRBD1. The V segment lost 6 bases and the J segment 3 bases; nucleotides outside the gene matches: 4. CDR1 and CDR2 (germline): MNHNS, SASEGT. This CDR3 is built from 14 residues. This CDR3 reads CASSRDRATDTQYF. The CDR3 DNA follows: TGTGCCAGCAGCCGGGACAGGGCAACAGATACGCAGTATTTT.

Many counts were recorded for this clonotype. The genes are TRBV12-3 or TRBV12-4 and TRBJ2-7; TRBD1 aligns across 9 bases. The CDR3 is 16 residues long. Trimming cost V 3 bases and J 5 bases; bases outside gene matches: 11. CDR3 coding DNA: TGTGCCAGCAGTTTGCTCAGGACAGGGGTGGTAGACGAGCAGTACTTC. As protein: CASSLLRTGVVDEQYF.

The chain recombines TRBV25-1 with TRBJ1-2; no firm D call. Trimming removed 4 bases at V and 4 bases at J, with 4 bases between. Germline V gives CDR1 MGHDK, CDR2 SYGVNS. The CDR3 contains 11 residues. The CDR3 sequence is CASSAGYGYTF. The CDR3 region has the DNA TGTGCCAGCAGTGCAGGCTATGGCTACACCTTC.

The gene calls are TRBV4-1 and TRBJ2-3; tentative D call: TRBD2 (7 bases). With 1 base removed from V and 6 bases from J, the gap between germline ends came to 14 bases. Germline CDR1 MGHRA, CDR2 YSYEKL. The CDR3 loop spans 15 amino acids. The CDR3 region has the DNA TGCGCCAGCAGCCAAGGAGGCGGGGGCCCCGATACGCAGTATTTT. This translates into CASSQGGGGPDTQYF.

This rearrangement joins TRBV4-1 to TRBJ2-1; D gene ambiguous. V lost 0 bases to trimming and J lost 7 bases, with 13 bases between them. Germline CDR1 is MGHRA and CDR2 is YSYEKL. This CDR3 is built from 15 residues. In nucleotides, the CDR3 is TGCGCCAGCAGCCAAGATCTCGTACTCCAGAATGAGCAGTTCTTC. Translated, it gives CASSQDLVLQNEQFF.

The V gene is TRBV5-4, the J gene TRBJ2-7; 7 nucleotides agree with TRBD1. The CDR3 totals 16 residues. Trimming removed 0 bases from V and 4 bases from J; junction bases left unmatched: 10. Looked up from germline, CDR1 is SGHNT and CDR2 is YYREEE (reference sequence). The CDR3 region is CASSLGGTGATYEQYF. As DNA, the CDR3 is TGTGCCAGCAGCTTGGGAGGCACAGGGGCTACGTACGAGCAGTACTTC.

V and J are TRBV4-2 and TRBJ2-2, with a weak D call TRBD1 (6 bases). The CDR3 has 16 amino acids. Trimming removed 1 base from V and 6 bases from J, with 15 bases in between. In germline, CDR1 is LGHNA, CDR2 YNFKEQ. CDR3 coding DNA: TGTGCCAGCAGCCAAGCCTCTATAACAGGGCCCGGGGAGCTGTTTTTT. Translated: CASSQASITGPGELFF.

The chain combines TRBV19 with TRBJ1-1; D is unclear. The V end was cut by 4 bases, the J end by 1 base, with 10 bases between. There are 14 residues in the CDR3. Germline values: CDR1 LNHDA, CDR2 SQIVND (reference sequence). The CDR3 region is CASSTASTNTEAFF. As DNA, the CDR3 is TGTGCCAGTAGTACCGCTTCAACGAACACTGAAGCTTTCTTT. Full variable domain (missing parts from reference TRBV19 and TRBJ1-1): DGGITQSPKYLFRKEGQNVTLSCEQNLNHDAMYWYRQDPGQGLRLIYYSQIVNDFQKGDIAEGYSVSREKKESFPLTVTSAQKNPTAFYLCASSTASTNTEAFFGQGTRLTVV.

This clonotype was observed at least ten times. The CDR3 region is CASSFWAMGNEQFF. CDR3 DNA sequence: TGTGCCAGCAGCTTCTGGGCCATGGGGAATGAGCAGTTCTTC. The chain employs TRBV7-2 and TRBJ2-1; D not resolved. V was shortened by 3 bases and J by 7 bases, with 13 bases between the two germline ends. From germline, CDR1 is SGHTA and CDR2 FQGNSA. CDR3 length equals 14 residues.

The sample holds a few counts of this clonotype. The V gene is TRBV12-3 or TRBV12-4, the J gene TRBJ2-3, with 10 bases that match TRBD2. CDR3 size: 16 residues. V gave up 5 bases and J gave up 2 bases; unmatched junction bases: 7. CDR3 DNA sequence: TGTGCCAGCAGTCGCCAGCTAGCGGGGGTCACAGATACGCAGTATTTT. It specifies CASSRQLAGVTDTQYF.

This clonotype was detected only a few times. The CDR3 nucleotides read TGTGCCAGCAGACCCCGGACGGCCAGCTCCTACAATGAGCAGTTCTTC. It yields the protein CASRPRTASSYNEQFF. The chain has TRBV11-2 and TRBJ2-1; the D is unclear. Trimming left V 6 bases short and J 0 bases short, with 15 bases between. This CDR3 has 16 residues. CDR1 SGHAT and CDR2 FQNNGV come from the germline V gene. Filled out from reference TRBV11-2 and TRBJ2-1, the complete variable domain reads EAGVAQSPRYKIIEKRQSVAFWCNPISGHATLYWYQQILGQGPKLLIQFQNNGVVDDSQLPKDRFSAERLKGVDSTLKIQPAKLEDSAVYLCASRPRTASSYNEQFFGPGTRLTVL.